Listed here are 17 T cell receptor beta chains from one sample, sequenced in a study of blood T cells in healthy people across ages. With a J-beta primer mix and a sample-barcoded 5' primer, a second PCR ran roughly 7 to 11 cycles. TCRdb called the 5' RACE reads again in MiXCR, with one record for every CDR3 protein. Of under 850,000 distinct CDR3 sequences listed, 35% to 40% are singletons. The sequencing input was blood. The receptors derive from a man between 18 and 29 years old in good health.

As concerns this clonotype: A single base separates this from a much larger clone, so it may be a read error. The V gene is TRBV3-1, the J gene TRBJ2-1; no definite D call. Per germline, CDR1 LGHDT and CDR2 YNNKEL (reference sequence). The CDR3 loop spans 14 amino acids. Trimming shortened V by 2 bases and J by 7 bases, and 12 bases separated the two germline ends. CDR3 nucleotide sequence: TGTGCCAGCAGCCAAAATGGCCTACAGAATGAGCAGTTCTTC. It specifies CASSQNGLQNEQFF.

The chain couples TRBV5-1 to TRBJ2-3; perhaps TRBD1 as D (6 bases). Deletions cut 7 bases from V and 0 bases from J, with 12 bases between. Germline V CDR1 and CDR2: SGHRS, YFSETQ. The CDR3 covers 14 residues. The chain's CDR3 is CASASRGSTDTQYF. In DNA, the CDR3 is TGCGCCAGCGCAAGCAGGGGAAGCACAGATACGCAGTATTTT.

This sequence joins TRBV20-1 and TRBJ2-1, with a possible D match to TRBD2 (6 bases). V was trimmed by 0 bases and J by 4 bases, leaving 13 bases between them. Germline CDR1 is DFQATT and CDR2 is SNEGSKA (reference sequence). The CDR3 contains 15 residues. In DNA, the CDR3 is TGCAGTGCTAGAGAGAGTAGCGGTCAATACAATGAGCAGTTCTTC. It specifies CSARESSGQYNEQFF.

This clonotype was detected a few times. This chain uses TRBV20-1 with TRBJ2-5; D is perhaps TRBD1 (5 bases). V was cut by 4 bases and J by 4 bases, with 10 bases left in between. CDR1 is DFQATT and CDR2 is SNEGSKA in the germline V gene (reference sequence). CDR3 length equals 12 residues. Written as DNA, the CDR3 is TGCAGTGCTAATAGGGGCAGAGAGACCCAGTACTTC. This encodes CSANRGRETQYF.

This clonotype turned up a few times. CDR3 residues: CASSSPGQGRDGYTF. CDR3 DNA sequence: TGTGCCAGCAGCTCCCCAGGGCAGGGCAGGGATGGCTACACCTTC. The chain links TRBV7-3 to TRBJ1-2; possible D gene TRBD1, 5 bases. The CDR3 contains 15 residues. Germline V gene sequence: CDR1 SGHTA, CDR2 FQGTGA. The germline V and J ends were trimmed by 4 bases and 6 bases, with 18 bases remaining between them.

On this clonotype itself: A much larger clone differs from this one at a single base, so this may be a read error. CDR3 in amino acids: CAGSTTSGGIYEQYF. The CDR3 DNA reads as TGTGCCGGCTCAACGACTAGCGGGGGGATCTACGAGCAGTACTTC. The rearrangement uses TRBV18 and TRBJ2-7, with 13 bases matching TRBD2. The CDR3 contains 15 residues. Germline values: CDR1 KGHSH, CDR2 LQKENI.

Of note for this clonotype: Just one base apart from a much larger clone, this may be a read error. This rearrangement joins TRBV20-1 to TRBJ2-7, with TRBD2 as a possible D gene (5 bases). Trimming left V 3 bases short and J 2 bases short, with 8 bases between. This CDR3 has 12 amino acids. Germline loops: CDR1 DFQATT, CDR2 SNEGSKA (reference sequence). The CDR3 nucleotides read TGCAGTGCTAGTGGGAGCCCCTACGAGCAGTACTTC. Translating it yields CSASGSPYEQYF.

This clonotype was observed a handful of times. This sequence joins TRBV12-3 or TRBV12-4 and TRBJ1-2; 7 nucleotides line up with TRBD1. V was clipped by 9 bases and J by 0 bases; unmatched bases: 7. This CDR3 is 14 amino acids long. In DNA, the CDR3 is TGTGCCAGTGTGGGACAGTCCACTAACTATGGCTACACCTTC. Amino acid sequence: CASVGQSTNYGYTF.

The chain combines TRBV6-1 with TRBJ1-5, with TRBD1 matching 7 bases. V gave up 10 bases and J gave up 2 bases; unmatched junction bases: 11. Looked up from germline, CDR1 is MNHNS and CDR2 is SASEGT. The CDR3 is made up of 15 amino acids. The CDR3 reads CATLLTGRRNQPQHF. As DNA, the CDR3 is TGTGCCACCCTTTTGACAGGGAGGCGCAATCAGCCCCAGCATTTT.

This clonotype was detected a few times. The chain joins TRBV27 to TRBJ2-5, with TRBD1 matching over 10 bases. This CDR3 spans 15 amino acids. J lost 11 bases, V lost 5 bases, and 14 bases had no gene match. Germline values: CDR1 MNHEY, CDR2 SMNVEV (reference sequence). The CDR3 spells CASSLPGTGVNEQYF. The CDR3 bases are TGTGCCAGCAGTCTCCCCGGGACAGGGGTCAATGAGCAGTACTTC.

In regard to this clonotype: It may be a read error: a sequence one base away is much more abundant. V gene TRBV7-2 combines with J gene TRBJ1-2; tentative D call: TRBD1 (6 bases). This CDR3 contains 14 residues. Trimming cost V 3 bases and J 6 bases, with 14 bases left between them. Germline V gene lookup returns CDR1 SGHTA and CDR2 FQGNSA. CDR3 region: CASSLSMGGHGYTF. The DNA of the CDR3 is TGTGCCAGCAGCTTGTCAATGGGGGGGCATGGCTACACCTTC.

This clonotype was seen a handful of times. This sequence joins TRBV18 and TRBJ1-2; D gene unclear. The CDR3 covers 16 residues. Trimming removed 3 bases from V and 2 bases from J, with 16 bases in between. Germline V gives CDR1 KGHSH, CDR2 LQKENI. The CDR3 region is CASSPGSSRDNYGYTF. DNA of the CDR3: TGTGCCAGCTCACCTGGTTCGAGCAGAGACAACTATGGCTACACCTTC.

This clonotype appeared a few times. This chain connects TRBV7-6 to TRBJ2-1; 10 bases fit TRBD2. The J segment lost 6 bases and the V segment lost 10 bases, leaving 12 bases of the junction unmatched. There are 15 residues in the CDR3. Germline-derived CDR1 and CDR2 are SGHVS and FNYEAQ. This chain's CDR3 is CATQGASGGPNEQFF. The DNA of the CDR3 is TGTGCCACCCAAGGGGCTAGCGGGGGCCCCAATGAGCAGTTCTTC.

The rearrangement uses TRBV6-1 and TRBJ2-1, with 12 bases fitting TRBD2. CDR3 length: 18 amino acids. CDR1 MNHNS and CDR2 SASEGT come from the germline V gene. Unmatched junction bases numbered 10, after V lost 6 bases and J lost 1 base. CDR3 in amino acids: CASRPRTSGVGSYNEQFF. The CDR3, as DNA: TGTGCCAGCAGGCCCCGGACTAGCGGGGTTGGATCCTACAATGAGCAGTTCTTC.

This clonotype was seen ten or more times. The chain is built from TRBV18 and TRBJ1-1; TRBD1 aligns across 8 bases. Germline V gives CDR1 KGHSH, CDR2 LQKENI. This CDR3 has 14 amino acids. With V trimmed by 6 bases and J by 3 bases, 6 bases remained unmatched. The CDR3 DNA reads as TGTGCCAGCTCTCCGGACAGGGAGGACACTGAAGCTTTCTTT. Translating it yields CASSPDREDTEAFF. Full variable domain (outside the CDR3, taken from reference TRBV18 and TRBJ1-1): NAGVMQNPRHLVRRRGQEARLRCSPMKGHSHVYWYRQLPEEGLKFMVYLQKENIIDESGMPKERFSAEFPKEGPSILRIQQVVRGDSAAYFCASSPDREDTEAFFGQGTRLTVV.

This clonotype appeared a few times. This chain uses TRBV5-1 with TRBJ1-2, with TRBD1 matching 7 bases. V was clipped by 5 bases and J by 3 bases; unmatched bases: 25. There are 20 residues in the CDR3. Germline CDR1 is SGHRS and CDR2 is YFSETQ. This CDR3 is CASSPRQTGAVIYPHYGYTF. CDR3 nucleotides: TGCGCCAGCAGTCCACGCCAAACAGGGGCAGTAATATATCCTCACTATGGCTACACCTTC.

V is TRBV7-9 and J is TRBJ1-2; D gene ambiguous. The CDR3 length is 17 residues. V shed 0 bases and J shed 4 bases, with 18 bases lying between them. CDR1 and CDR2 from the germline V gene are SEHNR and FQNEAQ (reference sequence). CDR3 sequence (DNA): TGTGCCAGCAGCTTAGCGTTAGGGCCTCAACTTGGCTATGGCTACACCTTC. It codes for CASSLALGPQLGYGYTF.